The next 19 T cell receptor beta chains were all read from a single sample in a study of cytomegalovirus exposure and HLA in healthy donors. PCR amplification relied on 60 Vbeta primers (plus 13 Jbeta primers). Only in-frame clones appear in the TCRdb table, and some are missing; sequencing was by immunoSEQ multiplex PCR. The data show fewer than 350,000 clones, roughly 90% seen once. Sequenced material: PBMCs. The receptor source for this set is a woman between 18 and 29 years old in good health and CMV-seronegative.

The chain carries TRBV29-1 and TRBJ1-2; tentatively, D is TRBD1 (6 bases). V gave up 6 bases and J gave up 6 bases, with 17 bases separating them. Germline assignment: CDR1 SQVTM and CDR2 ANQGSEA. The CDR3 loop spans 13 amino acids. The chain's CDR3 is CSVPGRGRHGYTF. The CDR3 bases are TGCAGCGTCCCTGGCAGGGGACGCCATGGCTACACCTTC.

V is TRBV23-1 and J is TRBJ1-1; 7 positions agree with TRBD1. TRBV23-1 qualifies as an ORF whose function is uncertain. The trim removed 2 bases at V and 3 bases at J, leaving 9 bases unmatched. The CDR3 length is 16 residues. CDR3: CASSQSLGQTHTEAFF. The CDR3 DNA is TGCGCCAGCAGTCAAAGCCTGGGACAGACGCACACTGAAGCTTTCTTT.

The CDR3: CATLGEIEQYF. CDR3 in DNA: TGTGCCACCCTTGGAGAGATCGAGCAGTACTTC. The chain links TRBV11-2 to TRBJ2-7; no firm D call. From germline, CDR1 is SGHAT and CDR2 FQNNGV. This CDR3 spans 11 amino acids. V was trimmed by 10 bases and J by 6 bases, leaving 13 bases between them.

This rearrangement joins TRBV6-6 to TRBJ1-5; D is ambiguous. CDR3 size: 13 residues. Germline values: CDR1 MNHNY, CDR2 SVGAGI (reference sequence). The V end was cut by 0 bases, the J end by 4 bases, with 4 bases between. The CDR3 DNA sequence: TGTGCCAGCAGTTACTCTCTTAATCAGCCCCAGCATTTT. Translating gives CASSYSLNQPQHF.

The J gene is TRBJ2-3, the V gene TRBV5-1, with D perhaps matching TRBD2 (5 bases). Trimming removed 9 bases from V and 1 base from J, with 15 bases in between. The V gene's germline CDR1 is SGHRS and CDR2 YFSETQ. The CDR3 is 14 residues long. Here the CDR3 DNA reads TGCGCCACCCGGATAAGCGGCCGCACAGATACGCAGTATTTT. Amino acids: CATRISGRTDTQYF. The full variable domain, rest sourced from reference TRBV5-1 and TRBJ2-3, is KAGVTQTPRYLIKTRGQQVTLSCSPISGHRSVSWYQQTPGQGLQFLFEYFSETQRNKGNFPGRFSGRQFSNSRSEMNVSTLELGDSALYLCATRISGRTDTQYFGPGTRLTVL.

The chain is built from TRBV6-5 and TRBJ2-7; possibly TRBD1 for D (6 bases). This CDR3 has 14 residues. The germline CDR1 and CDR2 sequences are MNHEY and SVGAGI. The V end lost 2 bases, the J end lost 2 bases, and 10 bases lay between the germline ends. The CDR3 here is CASSYGDTTYEQYF. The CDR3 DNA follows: TGTGCCAGCAGTTACGGGGACACCACCTACGAGCAGTACTTC.

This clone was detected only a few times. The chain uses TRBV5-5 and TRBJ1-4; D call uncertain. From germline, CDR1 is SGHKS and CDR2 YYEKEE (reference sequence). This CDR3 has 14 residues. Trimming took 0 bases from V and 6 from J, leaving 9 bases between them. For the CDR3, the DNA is TGTGCCAGCAGCTTGGACTTAACCTATGAAAAACTGTTTTTT. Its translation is CASSLDLTYEKLFF.

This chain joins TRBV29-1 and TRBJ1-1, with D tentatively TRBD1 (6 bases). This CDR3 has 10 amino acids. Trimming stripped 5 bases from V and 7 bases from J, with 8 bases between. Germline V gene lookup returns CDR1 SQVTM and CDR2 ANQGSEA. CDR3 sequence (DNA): TGCAGCGTTCTACAGGGTGAAGCTTTCTTT. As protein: CSVLQGEAFF.

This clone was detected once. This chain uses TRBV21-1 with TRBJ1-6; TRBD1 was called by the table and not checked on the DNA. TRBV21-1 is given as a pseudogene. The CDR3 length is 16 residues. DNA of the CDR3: TGTGCCAGCAGCAAACCCTCGACAGGCTATAATTCACCCCTCCACTTT. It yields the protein CASSKPSTGYNSPLHF.

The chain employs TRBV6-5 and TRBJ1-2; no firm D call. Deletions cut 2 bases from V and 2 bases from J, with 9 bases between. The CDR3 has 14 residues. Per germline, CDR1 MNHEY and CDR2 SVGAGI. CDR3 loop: CASSYLNLNYGYTF. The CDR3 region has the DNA TGTGCCAGCAGTTACCTGAACCTAAACTATGGCTACACCTTC.

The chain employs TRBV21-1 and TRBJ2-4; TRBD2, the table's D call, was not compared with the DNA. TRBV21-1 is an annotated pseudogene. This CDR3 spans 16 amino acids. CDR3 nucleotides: TGTGCCAGCAGCAATGCCCGTGAGATCTTGAGGGACATTCAGTACTTC. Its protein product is CASSNAREILRDIQYF.

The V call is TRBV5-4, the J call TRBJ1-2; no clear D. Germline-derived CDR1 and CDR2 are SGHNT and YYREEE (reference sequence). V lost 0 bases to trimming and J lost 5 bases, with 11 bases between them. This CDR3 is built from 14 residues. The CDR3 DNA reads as TGTGCCAGCAGCTTGGACGTCAGAATATATGGCTACACCTTC. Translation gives CASSLDVRIYGYTF.

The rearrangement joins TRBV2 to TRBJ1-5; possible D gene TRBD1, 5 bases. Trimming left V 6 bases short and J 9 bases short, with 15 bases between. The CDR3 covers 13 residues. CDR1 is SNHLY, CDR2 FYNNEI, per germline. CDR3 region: CASSQGFLLPQHF. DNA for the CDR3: TGTGCCAGCAGCCAGGGTTTTCTCCTGCCCCAGCATTTT.

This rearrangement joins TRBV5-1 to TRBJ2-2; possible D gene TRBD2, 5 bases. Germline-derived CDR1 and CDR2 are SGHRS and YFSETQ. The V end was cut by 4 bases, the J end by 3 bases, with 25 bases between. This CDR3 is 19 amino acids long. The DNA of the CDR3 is TGCGCCAGCAGCGGGATCAGGACCTTAGGTGCGGGTTACACCGGGGAGCTGTTTTTT. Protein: CASSGIRTLGAGYTGELFF. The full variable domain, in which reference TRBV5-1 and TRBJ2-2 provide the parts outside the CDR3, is KAGVTQTPRYLIKTRGQQVTLSCSPISGHRSVSWYQQTPGQGLQFLFEYFSETQRNKGNFPGRFSGRQFSNSRSEMNVSTLELGDSALYLCASSGIRTLGAGYTGELFFGEGSRLTVL.

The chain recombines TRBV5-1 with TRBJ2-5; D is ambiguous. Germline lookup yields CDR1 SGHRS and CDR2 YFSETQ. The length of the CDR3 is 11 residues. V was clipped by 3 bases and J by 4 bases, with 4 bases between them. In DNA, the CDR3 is TGCGCCAGCAGCTATCGAGAGACCCAGTACTTC. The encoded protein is CASSYRETQYF.

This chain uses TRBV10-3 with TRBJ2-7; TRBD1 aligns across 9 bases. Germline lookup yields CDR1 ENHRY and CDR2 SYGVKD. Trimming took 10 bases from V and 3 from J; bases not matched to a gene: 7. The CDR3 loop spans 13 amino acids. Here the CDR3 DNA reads TGTGCCACCCGGACAGGGGAAGGCTACGAGCAGTACTTC. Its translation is CATRTGEGYEQYF.

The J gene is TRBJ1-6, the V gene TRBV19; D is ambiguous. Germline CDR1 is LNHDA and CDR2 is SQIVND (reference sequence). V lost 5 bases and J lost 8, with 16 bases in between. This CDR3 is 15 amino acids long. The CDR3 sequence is CASSDWDLRDSPLHF. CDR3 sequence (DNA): TGTGCCAGTAGTGATTGGGATTTGAGGGATTCACCCCTCCACTTT.

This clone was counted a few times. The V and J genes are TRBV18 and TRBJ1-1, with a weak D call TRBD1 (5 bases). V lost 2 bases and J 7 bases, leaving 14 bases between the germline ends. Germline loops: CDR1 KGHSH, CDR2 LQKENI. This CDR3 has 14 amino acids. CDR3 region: CASSPAQGVVEAFF. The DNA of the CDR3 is TGTGCCAGCTCACCAGCGCAAGGGGTGGTTGAAGCTTTCTTT.

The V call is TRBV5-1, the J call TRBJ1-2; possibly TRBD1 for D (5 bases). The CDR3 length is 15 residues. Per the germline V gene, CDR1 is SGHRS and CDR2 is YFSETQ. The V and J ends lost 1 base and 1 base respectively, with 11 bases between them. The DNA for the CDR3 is TGCGCCAGCAGCTTGTGCAGGGCCCTTAACTATGGCTACACCTTC. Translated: CASSLCRALNYGYTF.